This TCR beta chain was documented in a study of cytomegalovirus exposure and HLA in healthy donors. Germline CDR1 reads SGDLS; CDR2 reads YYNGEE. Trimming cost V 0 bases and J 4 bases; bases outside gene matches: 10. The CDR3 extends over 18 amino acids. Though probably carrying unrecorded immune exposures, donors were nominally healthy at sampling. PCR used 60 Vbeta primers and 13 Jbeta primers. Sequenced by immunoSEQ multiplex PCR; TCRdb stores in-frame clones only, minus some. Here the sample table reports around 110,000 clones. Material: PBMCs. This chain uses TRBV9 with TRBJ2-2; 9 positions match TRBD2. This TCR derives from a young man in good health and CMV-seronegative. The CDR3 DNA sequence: TGTGCCAGCAGCGTAGTGGTTAGCGGGGGAGACCCCACCGGGGAGCTGTTTTTT. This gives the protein CASSVVVSGGDPTGELFF.